This TCR beta chain stems from a study of cytomegalovirus exposure and HLA in healthy donors. Study overall: Clustering assigned 81% of the roughly 400 genotyped donors to the Caucasian-associated ancestry cluster.

Trimming removed 5 bases at V and 7 bases at J, with 15 bases between. The CDR3 runs to 14 residues. Germline values: CDR1 LNHDA, CDR2 SQIVND (reference sequence). Findings and limits, study-wide: Later analysis revealed greater clonal expansion in HLA-associated TCR beta chains than in equally common others. In a later analysis, a genetic analysis reported fewer productive-TCR N-insertions in an Asian-associated ancestry cluster than the cohort average.

13 Jbeta primers and 60 Vbeta primers were used for the PCR. Assay used: immunoSEQ multiplex PCR; TCRdb lists only in-frame clones, some missing. Among approximately 100,000 clones listed, less than 85% were seen once. Details on this clone: As yet, its antigen is unknown.

The sequenced material came from PBMCs. The chain employs TRBV19 and TRBJ1-5, with TRBD1 as a possible D gene (5 bases). The sequence derives from a middle-aged man in good health and CMV-seropositive. DNA of the CDR3: TGTGCCAGTAGTGGCCAGCCCAAGGGGCAGCCCCAGCATTTT. It codes for CASSGQPKGQPQHF.